The present TCR beta chain was sequenced within a study of T cell changes during pregnancy in multiple sclerosis. TCRdb's copy holds only in-frame clones and misses some; the assay was immunoSEQ multiplex PCR. The table includes around 47,000 clones, roughly 93% detected once. The CDR3 is made up of 14 amino acids. Germline V gene sequence: CDR1 LGHNT, CDR2 FRNRAP. Trimming removed 5 bases at V and 4 bases at J, with 14 bases between. This TCR derives from a female donor with multiple sclerosis, enrolled in a pregnancy study. The sample consisted of CD8+ T cells from peripheral blood mononuclear cells, taken in the first trimester of pregnancy. The V and J genes are TRBV12-5 and TRBJ1-2; D remains unclear. Written as DNA, the CDR3 is TGTGCTAGTGGTCCCCCTGAGGTCTTCTATGGCTACACCTTC. It codes for CASGPPEVFYGYTF.